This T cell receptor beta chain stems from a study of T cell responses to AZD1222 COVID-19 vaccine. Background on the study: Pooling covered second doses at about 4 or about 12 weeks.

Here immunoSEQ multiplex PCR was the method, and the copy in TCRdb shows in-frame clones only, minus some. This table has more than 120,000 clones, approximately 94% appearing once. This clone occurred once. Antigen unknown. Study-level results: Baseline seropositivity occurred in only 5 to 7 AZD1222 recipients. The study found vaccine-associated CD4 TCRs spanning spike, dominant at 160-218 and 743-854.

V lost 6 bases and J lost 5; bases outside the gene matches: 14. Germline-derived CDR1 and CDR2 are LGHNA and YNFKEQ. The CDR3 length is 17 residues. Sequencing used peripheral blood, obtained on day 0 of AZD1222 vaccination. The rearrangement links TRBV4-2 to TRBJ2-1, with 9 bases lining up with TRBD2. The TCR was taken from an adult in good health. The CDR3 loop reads CASSQPLGVAGDNEQFF. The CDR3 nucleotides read TGTGCCAGCAGTCAACCCCTCGGGGTAGCGGGGGACAATGAGCAGTTCTTC.